The text below deals with one T cell receptor beta chain. Its specificity is unknown. The study ran its PCR with 60 Vbeta and 13 Jbeta primers. TCRdb keeps only in-frame clones here, not all; method: immunoSEQ multiplex PCR. The table lists 100,000 to 150,000 clones, about 80% of them singletons. In germline, CDR1 is SEHNR, CDR2 FQNEAQ (reference sequence). The V end lost 5 bases, the J end lost 3 bases, and 6 bases lay between the germline ends. This CDR3 is 12 amino acids long. These data come from a study of cytomegalovirus exposure and HLA in healthy donors. Study observations and caveats: The study assumed roughly uniform donor sequencing depth for presence/absence analyses.

This sequence was found in a man aged 25-45 years in good health and CMV-seronegative. The V gene is TRBV7-9, the J gene TRBJ2-3; D is unclear. Sequencing was performed on PBMCs. CDR3 region: CASSQITDTQYF. The CDR3 bases are TGTGCCAGCAGCCAGATTACAGATACGCAGTATTTT.